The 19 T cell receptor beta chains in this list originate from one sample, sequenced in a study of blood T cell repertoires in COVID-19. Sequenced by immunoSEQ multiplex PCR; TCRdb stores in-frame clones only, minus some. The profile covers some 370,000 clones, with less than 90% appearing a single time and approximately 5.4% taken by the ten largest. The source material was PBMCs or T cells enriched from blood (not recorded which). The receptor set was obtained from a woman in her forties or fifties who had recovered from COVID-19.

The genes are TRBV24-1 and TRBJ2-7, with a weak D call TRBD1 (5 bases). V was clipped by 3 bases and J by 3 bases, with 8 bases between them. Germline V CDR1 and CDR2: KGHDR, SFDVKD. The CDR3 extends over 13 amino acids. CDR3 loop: CATSDGHSYEQYF. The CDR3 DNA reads TGTGCCACCAGTGATGGACACAGCTACGAGCAGTACTTC.

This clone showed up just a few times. Here the CDR3 DNA reads TGCGCCAGCAGCTTGGCGTTGGCCGGAGGAGGCTACACCTTC. The encoded protein is CASSLALAGGGYTF. The V gene is TRBV5-1, the J gene TRBJ1-2; D is undetermined. Between the trimmed V and J ends, which lost 0 bases and 8 bases, there was a span of 14 bases. CDR1 SGHRS and CDR2 YFSETQ come from the germline V gene. The CDR3 extends over 14 amino acids.

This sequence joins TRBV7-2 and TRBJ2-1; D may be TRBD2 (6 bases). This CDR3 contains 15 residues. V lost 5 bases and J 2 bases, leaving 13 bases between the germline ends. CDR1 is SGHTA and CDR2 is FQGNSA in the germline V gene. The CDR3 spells CASSPPGLPYNEQFF. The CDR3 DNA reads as TGTGCCAGCAGCCCTCCCGGACTACCCTACAATGAGCAGTTCTTC.

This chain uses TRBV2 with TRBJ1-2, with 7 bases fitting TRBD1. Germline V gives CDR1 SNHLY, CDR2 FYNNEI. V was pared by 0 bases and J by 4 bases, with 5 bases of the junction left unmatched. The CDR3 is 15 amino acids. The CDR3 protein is CASSEARGLSYGYTF. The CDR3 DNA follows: TGTGCCAGCAGTGAAGCAAGGGGGCTGAGCTATGGCTACACCTTC.

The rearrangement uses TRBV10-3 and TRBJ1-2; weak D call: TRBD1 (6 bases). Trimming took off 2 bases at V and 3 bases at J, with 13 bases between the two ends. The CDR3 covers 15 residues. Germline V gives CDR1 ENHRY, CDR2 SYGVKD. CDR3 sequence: CAISEDRTAYYGYTF. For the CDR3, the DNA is TGTGCCATCAGTGAGGATAGGACAGCTTACTATGGCTACACCTTC.

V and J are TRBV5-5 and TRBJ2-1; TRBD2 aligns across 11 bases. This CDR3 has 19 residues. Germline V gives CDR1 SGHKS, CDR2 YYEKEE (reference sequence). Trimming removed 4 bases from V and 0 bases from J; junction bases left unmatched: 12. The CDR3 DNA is TGTGCCAGCAGCCCAACCGGGACTAGCGGCGTTAGCTCCTACAATGAGCAGTTCTTC. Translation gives CASSPTGTSGVSSYNEQFF.

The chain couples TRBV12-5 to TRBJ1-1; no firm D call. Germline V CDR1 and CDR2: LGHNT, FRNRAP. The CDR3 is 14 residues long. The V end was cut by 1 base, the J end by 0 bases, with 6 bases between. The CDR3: CASGLDSMNTEAFF. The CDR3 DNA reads TGTGCTAGTGGTTTGGACTCGATGAACACTGAAGCTTTCTTT. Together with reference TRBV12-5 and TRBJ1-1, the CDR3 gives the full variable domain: DARVTQTPRHKVTEMGQEVTMRCQPILGHNTVFWYRQTMMQGLELLAYFRNRAPLDDSGMPKDRFSAEMPDATLATLKIQPSEPRDSAVYFCASGLDSMNTEAFFGQGTRLTVV.

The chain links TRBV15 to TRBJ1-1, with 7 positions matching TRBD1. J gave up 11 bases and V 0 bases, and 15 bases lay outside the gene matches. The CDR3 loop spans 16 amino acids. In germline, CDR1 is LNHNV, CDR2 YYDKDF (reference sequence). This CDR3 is CATSRDRANRGTIAFF. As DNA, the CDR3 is TGTGCCACCAGCAGAGATAGGGCAAACAGGGGAACGATTGCTTTCTTT.

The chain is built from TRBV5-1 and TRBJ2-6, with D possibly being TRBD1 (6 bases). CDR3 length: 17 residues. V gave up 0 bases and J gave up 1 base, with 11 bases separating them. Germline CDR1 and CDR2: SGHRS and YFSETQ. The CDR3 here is CASSLAGVRSGANVLTF. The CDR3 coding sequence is TGCGCCAGCAGCTTGGCAGGGGTCCGGTCTGGGGCCAACGTCCTGACTTTC.

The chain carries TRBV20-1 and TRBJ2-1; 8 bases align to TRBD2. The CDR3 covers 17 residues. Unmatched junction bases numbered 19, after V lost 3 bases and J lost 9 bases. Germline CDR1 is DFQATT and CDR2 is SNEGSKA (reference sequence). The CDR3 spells CSASLPGTRDRGGEQFF. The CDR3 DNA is TGCAGTGCTAGTCTCCCCGGGACTAGGGACCGGGGGGGTGAGCAGTTCTTC.

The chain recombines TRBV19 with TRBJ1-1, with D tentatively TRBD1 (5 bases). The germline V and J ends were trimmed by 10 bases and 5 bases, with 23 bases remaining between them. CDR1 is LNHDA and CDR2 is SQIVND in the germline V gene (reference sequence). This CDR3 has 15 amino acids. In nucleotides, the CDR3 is TGTGCCACCTACCGGGGACGGGGCGGAGGGACTGAAGCTTTCTTT. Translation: CATYRGRGGGTEAFF.

In DNA form, the CDR3 reads TGTGCCAGTAGTATTCTTCGAGGGGGCGCATACCACGAGCAGTACTTC. Residues: CASSILRGGAYHEQYF. V is TRBV19 and J is TRBJ2-7; 7 nucleotides match TRBD1. The CDR3 runs 16 residues. Germline CDR1 is LNHDA and CDR2 is SQIVND (reference sequence). Losses at the gene ends were 3 bases for V and 5 bases for J; bases not matched to a gene: 13.

CDR3 in amino acids: CASSVRQGRGAEQYF. In DNA, the CDR3 is TGTGCCAGCAGCGTCCGACAGGGTCGCGGCGCCGAGCAGTACTTC. The genes are TRBV9 and TRBJ2-7, with 7 bases identical to TRBD1. Germline CDR1 is SGDLS and CDR2 is YYNGEE. V shed 2 bases and J 6 bases; nucleotides not matched to a gene: 11. The CDR3 spans 15 residues.

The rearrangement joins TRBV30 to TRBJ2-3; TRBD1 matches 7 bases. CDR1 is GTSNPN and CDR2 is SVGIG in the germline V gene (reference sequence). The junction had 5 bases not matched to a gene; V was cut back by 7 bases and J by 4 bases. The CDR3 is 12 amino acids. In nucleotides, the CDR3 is TGTGCCTCTACAGGGGTCTCAGATACGCAGTATTTT. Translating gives CASTGVSDTQYF.

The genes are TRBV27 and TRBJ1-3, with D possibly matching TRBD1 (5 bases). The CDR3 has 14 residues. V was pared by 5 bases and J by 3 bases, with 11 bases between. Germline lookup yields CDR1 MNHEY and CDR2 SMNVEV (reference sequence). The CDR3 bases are TGTGCCAGCAGTCCCCGCAGGGATGGAAACACCATATATTTT. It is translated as CASSPRRDGNTIYF.

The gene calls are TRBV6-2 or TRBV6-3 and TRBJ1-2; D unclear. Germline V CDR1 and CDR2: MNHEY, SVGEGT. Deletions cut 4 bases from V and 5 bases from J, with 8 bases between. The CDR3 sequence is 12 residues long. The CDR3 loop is CASSFAGYGYTF. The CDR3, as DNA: TGTGCCAGCAGTTTTGCAGGATATGGCTACACCTTC.

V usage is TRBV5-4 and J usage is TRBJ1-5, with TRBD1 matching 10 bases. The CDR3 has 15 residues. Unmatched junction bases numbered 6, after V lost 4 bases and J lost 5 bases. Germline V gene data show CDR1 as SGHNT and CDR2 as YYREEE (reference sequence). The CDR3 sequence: CASSVSGTGDQPQHF. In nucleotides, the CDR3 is TGTGCCAGCAGCGTGTCCGGGACAGGGGATCAGCCCCAGCATTTT.

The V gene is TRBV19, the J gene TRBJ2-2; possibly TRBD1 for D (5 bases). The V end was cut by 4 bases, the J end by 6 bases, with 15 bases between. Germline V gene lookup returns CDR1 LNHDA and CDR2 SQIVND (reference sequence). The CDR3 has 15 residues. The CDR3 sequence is CASSKGTGTAGELFF. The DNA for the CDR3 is TGTGCCAGTAGTAAGGGAACAGGTACCGCCGGGGAGCTGTTTTTT.

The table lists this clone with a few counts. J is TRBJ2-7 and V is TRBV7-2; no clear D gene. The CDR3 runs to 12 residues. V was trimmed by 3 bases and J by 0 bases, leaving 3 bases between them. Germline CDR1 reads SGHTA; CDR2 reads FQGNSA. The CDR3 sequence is CASSFLSYEQYF. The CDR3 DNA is TGTGCCAGCAGCTTCCTCTCCTACGAGCAGTACTTC.